This paragraph covers one T cell receptor (beta chain) sequence. Amplification of TCR beta used genomic DNA extracted from peripheral blood. The CDR3 sequence is 13 residues long. Trimming removed 0 bases at V and 11 bases at J, with 11 bases between. CDR1 and CDR2 from the germline V gene are SGHTA and FQGNSA. TRB rearrangements spanning V, D and J were amplified using mixed TRB-A/B primers. TCRdb used MiXCR to reprocess the multiplex PCR reads, holding one entry per CDR3 protein. The sample has roughly 4,500 distinct CDR3 sequences, over 20% seen once. The data derive from a study of T cell repertoires in aging, cancer and after chemotherapy.

The chain is built from TRBV7-2 and TRBJ2-1; D is perhaps TRBD1 (6 bases). The sample was blood. This receptor was taken from a human donor with a blood cancer. The CDR3 reads CASSLAYREKQFF. CDR3 DNA sequence: TGTGCCAGCAGCTTAGCTTACAGGGAAAAGCAGTTCTTC.